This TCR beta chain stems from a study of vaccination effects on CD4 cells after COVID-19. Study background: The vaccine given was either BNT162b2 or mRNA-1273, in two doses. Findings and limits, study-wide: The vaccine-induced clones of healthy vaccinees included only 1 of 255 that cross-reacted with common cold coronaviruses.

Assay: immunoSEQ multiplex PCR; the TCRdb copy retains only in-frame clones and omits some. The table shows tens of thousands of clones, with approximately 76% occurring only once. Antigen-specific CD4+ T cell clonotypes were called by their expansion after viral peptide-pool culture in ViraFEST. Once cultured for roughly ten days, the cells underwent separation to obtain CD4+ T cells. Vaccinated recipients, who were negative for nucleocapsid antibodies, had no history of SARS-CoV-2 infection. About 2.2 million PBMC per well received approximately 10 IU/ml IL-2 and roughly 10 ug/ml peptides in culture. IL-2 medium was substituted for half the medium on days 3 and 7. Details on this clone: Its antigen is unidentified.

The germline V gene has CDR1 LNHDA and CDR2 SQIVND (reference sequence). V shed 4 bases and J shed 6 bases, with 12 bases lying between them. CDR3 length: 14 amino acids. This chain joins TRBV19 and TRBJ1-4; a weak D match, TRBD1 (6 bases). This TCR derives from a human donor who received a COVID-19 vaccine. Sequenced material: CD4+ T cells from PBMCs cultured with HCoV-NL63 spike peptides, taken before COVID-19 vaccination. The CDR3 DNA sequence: TGTGCCAGTAGTAATGACAGGTGGGATGAAAAACTGTTTTTT. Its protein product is CASSNDRWDEKLFF.